Listed below are T cell receptor beta chains from one sample, sequenced in a study of blood T cells in healthy people across ages. Each CDR3 protein is one row after TCRdb ran MiXCR on the 5' RACE reads. The table records some 1.8 million distinct CDR3 sequences, roughly 43% of them present only once. The sequencing sample was made of blood. Every receptor here comes from a human donor in good health. Both conserved end residues are part of each CDR3. Each record gives: clone size, V gene, J gene, D gene, CDR3 DNA, CDR3 protein. A D gene is named only where the DNA matches it firmly. Rows may omit the clone size; those that give it use once, few, many or a size class.

>few|TRBV12-5|TRBJ2-1|TRBD2
TGTGCTAGTGGTTCCCCTCGGGGGAGCGGGGCAGGCGATGAGCAGTTCTTC
CASGSPRGSGAGDEQFF
>few|TRBV6-1|TRBJ1-4|NA
TGTGCCAGCAGCAGGGAGGTGGAAGAAAAACTGTTTTTT
CASSREVEEKLFF
>NA|TRBV7-2|TRBJ2-6|TRBD1
TGTGCCAGCAGCTTAAGACAGGGGGTGGCTAGTGGCTCTGGGGCCAACGTCCTGACTTTC
CASSLRQGVASGSGANVLTF
>NA|TRBV29-1|TRBJ1-5|NA
TGCAGCGTCGAGGTGGGGGTCGGTCAGCCCCAGCATTTT
CSVEVGVGQPQHF
>few|TRBV4-3|TRBJ2-1|NA
TGCGCCAGCAGCGCTATCAAAGGGGGCGGGGGTGTGGCCAATGAGCAGTTCTTC
CASSAIKGGGGVANEQFF
>few|TRBV7-8|TRBJ2-1|NA
TGTGCCAGCAGCTTAAGGACTATTGAGCAGTTCTTC
CASSLRTIEQFF
>few|TRBV7-2|TRBJ2-7|NA
TGTGCCAGCAGCTTACGCCATGGGGGGTACGAGCAGTACTTC
CASSLRHGGYEQYF
>NA|TRBV6-5|TRBJ2-6|NA
TGTGCCAGCGAAGGGATAAGCTCTGGGGCCAACGTCCTGACTTTC
CASEGISSGANVLTF
>NA|TRBV4-2|TRBJ2-5|NA
TGTGCCAGCAGCCAAGGCTACTACAATGAGCAGTACTTC
CASSQGYYNEQYF
>NA|TRBV20-1|TRBJ1-6|TRBD1
TGCAGTGCTAGAGCCGGGACAGAGGTGTCACCCCTCCACTTT
CSARAGTEVSPLHF
>NA|TRBV29-1|TRBJ2-7|TRBD2
TGCAGCGTTGGGACCGGGGGGGACTACGAGCAGTACTTC
CSVGTGGDYEQYF
>NA|TRBV7-9|TRBJ1-2|NA
TGTGCCAGCAGCTTAGTGTCAAGTCCCTATGGCTACACCTTC
CASSLVSSPYGYTF
>NA|TRBV3-1|TRBJ2-7|NA
TGTGCCAGCAGCCAGTTGCGGGGTACTTACGAGCAGTACTTC
CASSQLRGTYEQYF
>NA|TRBV7-2|TRBJ1-6|NA
TGTACCAGCAGCATACAGAGGCCTCGCGGGGATTCACCCCTCCACTTT
CTSSIQRPRGDSPLHF
>few|TRBV6-2/TRBV6-3|TRBJ2-1|TRBD1
TGTGCCAGCAGAGTTCTACCAATGACAGGGGGCCGGCACAATGAGCAGTTCTTC
CASRVLPMTGGRHNEQFF
>few|TRBV6-1|TRBJ2-7|TRBD1
TGTGCCAGCAGCCACAGGGGGCCCTACGAGCAGTACTTC
CASSHRGPYEQYF
>NA|TRBV6-6|TRBJ1-5|NA
TGTGCCAGCAGTGATCCGGGAGCTAGCAATCAGCCCCAGCATTTT
CASSDPGASNQPQHF
>NA|TRBV6-6|TRBJ2-7|NA
TGTGCCAGCAATAGACTAGGGGACTACGAGCAGTACTTC
CASNRLGDYEQYF
>NA|TRBV15|TRBJ2-3|NA
TGTGCCACAAACGCAGGGGCCAGCACAGATACGCAGTATTTT
CATNAGASTDTQYF
>NA|TRBV3-1|TRBJ1-6|NA
TGTGCCAGCAATTACCGGGAGGCGAATTCACCCCTCCACTTT
CASNYREANSPLHF
>NA|TRBV4-2|TRBJ2-1|NA
TGTGCCAGCAGCCAAGATCCCGGGGCTGAGGCCTACAATGAGCAGTTCTTC
CASSQDPGAEAYNEQFF
>NA|TRBV7-8|TRBJ2-3|NA
TGTGCCAGCAGCTCCCAAGGGGTTGGGGCAGATACGCAGTATTTT
CASSSQGVGADTQYF
>NA|TRBV20-1|TRBJ2-1|TRBD2
TGCAGTGCTAGAGATCAGGGCGGGGGGGCCTATGAGCAGTTCTTC
CSARDQGGGAYEQFF
>few|TRBV3-1|TRBJ2-5|NA
TGTGCCAGCAGCCAACGGCAACACGGCTTAGGGACCCAGTACTTC
CASSQRQHGLGTQYF
>few|TRBV6-4|TRBJ1-1|TRBD1
TGTGCCAGCAGTGCTGACAGGGCCACTGAAGCTTTCTTT
CASSADRATEAFF
>few|TRBV4-3|TRBJ2-1|NA
TGCGCCAGCAGCCAAGTGTGGGGCAGGGGCCCCTACAATGAGCAGTTCTTC
CASSQVWGRGPYNEQFF
>few|TRBV2|TRBJ2-3|NA
TGTGCCAGCAGTAAGGGGCTCCTCACAGATACGCAGTATTTT
CASSKGLLTDTQYF
>NA|TRBV7-2|TRBJ2-7|NA
TGTGCCAGCAGCCTAATTATAGTGGACGAGCAGTACTTC
CASSLIIVDEQYF
>NA|TRBV10-3|TRBJ1-1|TRBD1
TGTGCCATCAGTGGGGACAGGGAAGAAGGTGAAGCTTTCTTT
CAISGDREEGEAFF
>NA|TRBV7-2|TRBJ1-2|NA
TGTGCCAGCAGCTTAGAGGAGCCCAGCCTCTATGGCTACACCTTC
CASSLEEPSLYGYTF
>few|TRBV6-1|TRBJ2-7|NA
TGTGCCAGCAGTGAATTTATGCAGGGTGAGTCCGAGCAGTACTTC
CASSEFMQGESEQYF
>NA|TRBV28|TRBJ2-1|TRBD2
TGTGCCAGCAGTTCAGGGACTAATACGGGGGTCGGGTTCTTC
CASSSGTNTGVGFF
>NA|TRBV18|TRBJ2-3|NA
TGTGCCAGCTCACCACCAAATCTAGAAAGGGGCCATACGCAGTATTTT
CASSPPNLERGHTQYF
>NA|TRBV6-5|TRBJ2-7|TRBD2
TGTGCCAGCAGGGCGGGGGGCCCCTACGAGCAGTACTTC
CASRAGGPYEQYF
>few|TRBV4-3|TRBJ2-3|NA
TGCGCCAGCAGCCAAGCGGCAGACACAGATACGCAGTATTTT
CASSQAADTDTQYF
>NA|TRBV6-5|TRBJ2-7|NA
TGTGCCAGCAGCTGGGGGGGGGGCCCCTACGAGCAGTACTTC
CASSWGGGPYEQYF
>NA|TRBV12-3/TRBV12-4|TRBJ2-6|NA
TGTGCCAGCACTACCATACAGATAAACGTCCTGACTTTC
CASTTIQINVLTF
>few|TRBV4-1|TRBJ2-1|NA
TGTGCCAGCAGCCAAGTGGGGGACCCTACATTGGAGCAGTTCTTC
CASSQVGDPTLEQFF
>many|TRBV4-1|TRBJ2-7|NA
TGCGCCAGCAGCCCGACAGGTATAAGCGAGCAGTACTTC
CASSPTGISEQYF
>few|TRBV5-6|TRBJ2-1|NA
TGTGCCAGCAGCCCCTGGGACAAGTTCTACAATGAGCAGTTCTTC
CASSPWDKFYNEQFF
>NA|TRBV7-8|TRBJ2-7|NA
TGTGCCAGCATTTCAGGGGGGGACTACGAGCAGTACTTC
CASISGGDYEQYF
>NA|TRBV12-3/TRBV12-4|TRBJ2-3|NA
TGTGCCAGCAGTTCGGGTGGGCTAAGCACAGATACGCAGTATTTT
CASSSGGLSTDTQYF
>NA|TRBV7-2|TRBJ1-5|NA
TGTGCCAGCAGCTTTACAGGAGAATGGCAGCCCCAGCATTTT
CASSFTGEWQPQHF
>NA|TRBV29-1|TRBJ2-5|NA
TGCAGCGTTGGGATTGAGACCCAGTACTTC
CSVGIETQYF
>NA|TRBV20-1|TRBJ2-3|NA
TGCAGTGCCAACCCCGGTACTAGCACAGATACGCAGTATTTT
CSANPGTSTDTQYF
>NA|TRBV28|TRBJ2-1|TRBD2
TGTGCCAGCAGTTTCATCTCTAGCGGGGATAACTACAATGAGCAGTTCTTC
CASSFISSGDNYNEQFF
>NA|TRBV7-2|TRBJ2-1|NA
TGTGCCAGCAGCTTCAGATCCGGTGAGCAGTTCTTC
CASSFRSGEQFF
>NA|TRBV9|TRBJ2-5|TRBD2
TGTGCCAGCAGTGTAGGAATAGCGGGGGGGTCGGAGACCCAGTACTTC
CASSVGIAGGSETQYF
>few|TRBV9|TRBJ1-2|NA
TGTGCCAGCAGCGTCTCGGAAAACTATGGCTACACCTTC
CASSVSENYGYTF
>NA|TRBV3-1|TRBJ1-2|TRBD1
TGTGCCAGCAGCCAACGGACAGGGGAAGGTGGCTACACCTTC
CASSQRTGEGGYTF
>once|TRBV20-1|TRBJ2-5|NA
TGCAGTGCTAGAGAACAGTCCGGGCTAAAAGGGACCCAGTACTTC
CSAREQSGLKGTQYF
>NA|TRBV4-3|TRBJ2-6|TRBD2
TGCGCCAGCAGCCAAGTCCGGGCGGGGGGGCCGAGTGGGGCCAACGTCCTGACTTTC
CASSQVRAGGPSGANVLTF
>few|TRBV3-1|TRBJ2-4|TRBD2
TGTGCCAGCAGCCTCTCTCGGGGGGACCTAGCCAAAAACATTCAGTACTTC
CASSLSRGDLAKNIQYF
>NA|TRBV28|TRBJ2-7|NA
TGTGCCAGCAGTTTGAGGGGGGCCGGTTCCTACGAGCAGTACTTC
CASSLRGAGSYEQYF